The T cell receptor (beta chain) under discussion was sequenced for a study of blood T cell repertoires in COVID-19. The wider study: Italy, Spain and the United States were the sources of the convalescent and acute COVID-19 samples. T cells, B-cell-depleted T cells, or PBMCs supplied cDNA or gDNA.

CDR1 and CDR2 (germline): MNHEY, SMNVEV (reference sequence). This CDR3 region has 14 residues. V lost 3 bases, J lost 7 bases, and 13 bases lay in between. How the authors handled the data: The assay estimated nucleated cells by amplifying reference gene primers. Clones were sequenced by immunoSEQ multiplex PCR, and TCRdb holds only the in-frame ones, with some missing. The DNA was the basis for D and trimming; V, J and clone size are from that table. In the table there are about 150,000 clones, around nine tenths of which are singletons. This TCR derives from a human donor in a cohort sampled during active COVID-19. Sample: peripheral blood. The chain links TRBV27 to TRBJ1-5; tentative D call: TRBD1 (6 bases). The CDR3 bases are TGTGCCAGCAGTTTCGGGGGGCAGGGACAGCCCCAGCATTTT. Amino acid sequence: CASSFGGQGQPQHF.